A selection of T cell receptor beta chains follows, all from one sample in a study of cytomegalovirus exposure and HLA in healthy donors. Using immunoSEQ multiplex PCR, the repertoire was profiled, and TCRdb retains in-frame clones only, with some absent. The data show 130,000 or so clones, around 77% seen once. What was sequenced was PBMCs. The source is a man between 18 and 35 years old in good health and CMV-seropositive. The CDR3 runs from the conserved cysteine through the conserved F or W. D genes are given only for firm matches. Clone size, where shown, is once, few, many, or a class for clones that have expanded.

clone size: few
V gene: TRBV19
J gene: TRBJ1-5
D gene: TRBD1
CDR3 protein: CASSISGQGDVAQHF
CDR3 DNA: TGTGCCAGTAGTATATCGGGGCAGGGGGACGTCGCCCAGCATTTT

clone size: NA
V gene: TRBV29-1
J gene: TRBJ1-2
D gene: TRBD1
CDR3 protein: CSVVDRGAVYGYTF
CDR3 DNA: TGCAGCGTTGTCGACAGGGGAGCAGTCTATGGCTACACCTTC

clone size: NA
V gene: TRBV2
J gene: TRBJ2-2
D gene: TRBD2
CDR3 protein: CASRGLAGANGELFF
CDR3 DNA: TGTGCCAGCAGGGGACTAGCGGGAGCAAACGGGGAGCTGTTTTTT

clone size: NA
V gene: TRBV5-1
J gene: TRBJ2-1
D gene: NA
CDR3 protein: CASSLATTRLDNEQFF
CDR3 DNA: TGCGCCAGCAGCTTGGCGACAACCCGATTAGACAATGAGCAGTTCTTC

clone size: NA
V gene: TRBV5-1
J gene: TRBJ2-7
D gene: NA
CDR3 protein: CASSREGLYLDEQYF
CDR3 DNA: TGCGCCAGCAGCCGAGAGGGCTTGTACCTCGACGAGCAGTACTTC

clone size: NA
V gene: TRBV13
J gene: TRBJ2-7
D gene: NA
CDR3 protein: CASSLQMSSYEQYF
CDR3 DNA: TGTGCCAGCAGCCTACAGATGAGCTCCTACGAGCAGTACTTC

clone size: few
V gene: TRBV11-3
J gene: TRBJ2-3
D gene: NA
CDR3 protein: CASSEDYPTDTQYF
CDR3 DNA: TGTGCCAGCAGCGAGGACTATCCCACAGATACGCAGTATTTT

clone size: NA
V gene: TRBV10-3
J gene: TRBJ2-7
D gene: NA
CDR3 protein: CAISRAEASYEQYF
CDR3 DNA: TGTGCCATCAGTCGAGCCGAGGCCTCCTACGAGCAGTACTTC

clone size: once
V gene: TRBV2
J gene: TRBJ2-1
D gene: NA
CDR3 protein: CASSESGISYNEQFF
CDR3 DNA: TGTGCCAGCAGTGAGTCGGGGATCTCCTACAATGAGCAGTTCTTC

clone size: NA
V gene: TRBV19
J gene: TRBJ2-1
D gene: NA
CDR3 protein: CASRSRDGSSYNEQFF
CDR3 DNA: TGTGCCAGTCGCTCACGGGACGGGAGCTCCTACAATGAGCAGTTCTTC

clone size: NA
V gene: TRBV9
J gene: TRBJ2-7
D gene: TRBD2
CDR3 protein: CASSVGLAGGYEQYF
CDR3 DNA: TGTGCCAGCAGCGTAGGACTAGCGGGAGGCTACGAGCAGTACTTC

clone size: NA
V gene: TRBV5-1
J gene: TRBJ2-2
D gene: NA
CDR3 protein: CASSPTGTGELFF
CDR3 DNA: TGCGCCAGCAGCCCAACAGGGACCGGGGAGCTGTTTTTT

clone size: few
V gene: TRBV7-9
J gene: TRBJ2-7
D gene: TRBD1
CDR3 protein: CASTLQGVTYEQYF
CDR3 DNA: TGTGCCAGCACACTACAGGGGGTGACCTACGAGCAGTACTTC

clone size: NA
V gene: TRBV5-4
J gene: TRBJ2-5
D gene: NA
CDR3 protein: CASSEERIIGTQYF
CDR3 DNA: TGTGCCAGCAGTGAGGAGAGGATAATAGGGACCCAGTACTTC

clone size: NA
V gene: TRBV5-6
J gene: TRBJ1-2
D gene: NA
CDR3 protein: CASSLSRSGVLGYGYTF
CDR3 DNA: TGTGCCAGCAGCTTGTCTCGTTCGGGAGTTTTGGGCTATGGCTACACCTTC

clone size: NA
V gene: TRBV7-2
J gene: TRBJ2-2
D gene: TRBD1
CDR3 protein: CASSRDSGELFF
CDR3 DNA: TGTGCCAGCAGCCGGGACAGCGGGGAGCTGTTTTTT

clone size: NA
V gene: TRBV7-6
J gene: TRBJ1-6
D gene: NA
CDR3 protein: CASSLGQAGSPLHF
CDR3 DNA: TGTGCCAGCAGCTTAGGTCAGGCCGGATCACCCCTCCACTTT

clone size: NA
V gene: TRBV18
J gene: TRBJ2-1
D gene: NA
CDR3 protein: CASSPPSASYNEQFF
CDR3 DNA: TGTGCCAGCTCACCACCGTCAGCGTCCTACAATGAGCAGTTCTTC

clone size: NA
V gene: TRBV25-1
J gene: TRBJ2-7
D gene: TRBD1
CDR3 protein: CASRRTGRSYEQYF
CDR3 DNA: TGTGCCAGCAGGCGGACAGGGCGATCCTACGAGCAGTACTTC

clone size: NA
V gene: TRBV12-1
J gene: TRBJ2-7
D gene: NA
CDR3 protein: CASSGGLAGVAEKDEQYF
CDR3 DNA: TGTGCCAGCAGCGGGGGACTAGCGGGGGTCGCCGAGAAGGACGAGCAGTACTTC

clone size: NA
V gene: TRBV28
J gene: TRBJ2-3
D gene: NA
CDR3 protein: CASSWPITDTQYF
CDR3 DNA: TGTGCCAGCAGTTGGCCGATCACAGATACGCAGTATTTT

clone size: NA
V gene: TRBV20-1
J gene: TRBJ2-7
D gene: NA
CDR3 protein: CSASTTYEQYF
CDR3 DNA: TGCAGTGCTAGCACAACCTACGAGCAGTACTTC

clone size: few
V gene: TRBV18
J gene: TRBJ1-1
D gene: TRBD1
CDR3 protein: CASSPEPGQLNTEAFF
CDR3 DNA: TGTGCCAGCTCACCTGAACCGGGACAGTTGAACACTGAAGCTTTCTTT

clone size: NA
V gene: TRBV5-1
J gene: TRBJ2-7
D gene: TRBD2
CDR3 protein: CASGTSGGDYEQYF
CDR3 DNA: TGCGCCAGCGGAACTAGCGGAGGGGACTACGAGCAGTACTTC

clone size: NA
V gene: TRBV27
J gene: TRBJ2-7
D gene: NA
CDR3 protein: CASRGGSYEQYF
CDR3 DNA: TGTGCCAGCAGGGGGGGTTCCTACGAGCAGTACTTC

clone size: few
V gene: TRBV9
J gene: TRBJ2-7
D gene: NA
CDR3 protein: CASSVADSSHYEQYF
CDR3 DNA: TGTGCCAGCAGCGTAGCGGACAGTTCGCACTACGAGCAGTACTTC

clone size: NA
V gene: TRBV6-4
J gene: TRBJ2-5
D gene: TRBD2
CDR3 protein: CASSELAGETQYF
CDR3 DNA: TGTGCCAGCAGTGAACTAGCGGGAGAGACCCAGTACTTC

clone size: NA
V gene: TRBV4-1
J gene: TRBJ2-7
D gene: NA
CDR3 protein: CASSQSGAQLAPKGYEQYF
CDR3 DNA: TGCGCCAGCAGCCAGAGTGGGGCCCAATTGGCGCCGAAGGGATACGAGCAGTACTTC

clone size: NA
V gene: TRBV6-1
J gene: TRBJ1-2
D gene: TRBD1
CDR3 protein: CASRANRGNYGYTF
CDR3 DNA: TGTGCCAGCAGAGCTAACAGGGGGAACTATGGCTACACCTTC

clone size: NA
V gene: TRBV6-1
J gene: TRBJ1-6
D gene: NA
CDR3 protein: CASSEGRTAYNSPLHF
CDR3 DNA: TGTGCCAGCAGTGAAGGACGGACAGCCTATAATTCACCCCTCCACTTT

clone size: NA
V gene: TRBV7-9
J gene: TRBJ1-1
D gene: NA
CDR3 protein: CASSLEQVNTEAFF
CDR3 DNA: TGTGCCAGCAGCTTAGAACAGGTCAACACTGAAGCTTTCTTT

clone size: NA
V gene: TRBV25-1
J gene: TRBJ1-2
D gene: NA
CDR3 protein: CASSESGGIPNYGYTF
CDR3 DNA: TGTGCCAGCAGTGAAAGCGGGGGGATCCCTAACTATGGCTACACCTTC

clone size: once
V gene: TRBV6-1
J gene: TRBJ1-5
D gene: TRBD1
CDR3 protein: CASSRQGARNQPQHF
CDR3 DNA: TGTGCCAGCAGTCGACAGGGGGCTCGCAATCAGCCCCAGCATTTT

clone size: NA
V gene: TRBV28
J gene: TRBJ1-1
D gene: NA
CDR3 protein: CASSLSSVNTEAFF
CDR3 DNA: TGTGCCAGCAGTTTATCGTCGGTCAACACTGAAGCTTTCTTT

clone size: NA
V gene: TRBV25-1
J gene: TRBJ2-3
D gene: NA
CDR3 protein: CASSEGQRDQYF
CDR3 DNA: TGTGCCAGCAGTGAAGGCCAGCGCGACCAGTATTTT

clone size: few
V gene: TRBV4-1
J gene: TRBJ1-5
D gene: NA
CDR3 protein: CASSQDGSPRGQPQHF
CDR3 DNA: TGCGCCAGCAGCCAAGACGGGAGCCCCCGAGGTCAGCCCCAGCATTTT

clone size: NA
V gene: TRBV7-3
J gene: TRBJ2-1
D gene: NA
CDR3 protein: CASSLGSYSYNEQFF
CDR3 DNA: TGTGCCAGCAGCTTAGGGAGTTACTCCTACAATGAGCAGTTCTTC

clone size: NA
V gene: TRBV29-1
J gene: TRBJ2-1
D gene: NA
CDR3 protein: CSVEFLGEQFF
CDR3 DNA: TGCAGCGTTGAGTTCCTGGGCGAGCAGTTCTTC

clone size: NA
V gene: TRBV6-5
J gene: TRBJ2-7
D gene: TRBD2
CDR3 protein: CASSLILARVYEQYF
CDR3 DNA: TGTGCCAGCAGCCTTATACTAGCGCGTGTCTACGAGCAGTACTTC

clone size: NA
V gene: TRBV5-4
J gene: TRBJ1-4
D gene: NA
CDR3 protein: CASKGSDEKLFF
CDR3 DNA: TGTGCCAGCAAAGGGAGCGATGAAAAACTGTTTTTT

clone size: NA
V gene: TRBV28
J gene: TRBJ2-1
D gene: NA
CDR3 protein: CASRPDEGEQFF
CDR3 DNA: TGTGCCAGCAGGCCGGACGAGGGTGAGCAGTTCTTC

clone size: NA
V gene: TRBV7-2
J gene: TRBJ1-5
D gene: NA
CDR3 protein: CASSLARERQPQHF
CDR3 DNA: TGTGCCAGCAGCTTAGCCAGGGAACGACAGCCCCAGCATTTT